This T cell receptor (beta chain) is from a study of blood T cell repertoires in COVID-19. Whole-study context: Material from acute and convalescent COVID-19 was sourced from the United States, Italy and Spain. Sample material is recorded as cDNA or gDNA derived from T cells, B-cell-depleted T cells, or PBMCs.

The CDR3 totals 15 residues. CDR1 and CDR2 from the germline V gene are LNHDA and SQIVND (reference sequence). V was pared by 7 bases and J by 4 bases, with 20 bases between. Per the study methods: Using reference gene primer amplification, nucleated cell counts were estimated. Repertoires were generated with immunoSEQ multiplex PCR, while TCRdb's copy carries only in-frame clones and drops some. That table is the source of V, J and clone size, and D and trimming were worked out from the DNA. Of 120,000 to 150,000 clones in the sample, around three quarters were seen once. This clone was seen a handful of times.

The gene calls are TRBV19 and TRBJ2-7; perhaps TRBD1 as D (7 bases). The sequenced sample was peripheral blood. The clonotype originates from a man in his 60s with acute or convalescent COVID-19. The CDR3: CASKEGAGFLYEQYF. DNA of the CDR3: TGTGCCAGTAAGGAGGGGGCAGGGTTTCTATACGAGCAGTACTTC. Full variable domain (missing parts from reference TRBV19 and TRBJ2-7): DGGITQSPKYLFRKEGQNVTLSCEQNLNHDAMYWYRQDPGQGLRLIYYSQIVNDFQKGDIAEGYSVSREKKESFPLTVTSAQKNPTAFYLCASKEGAGFLYEQYFGPGTRLTVT.